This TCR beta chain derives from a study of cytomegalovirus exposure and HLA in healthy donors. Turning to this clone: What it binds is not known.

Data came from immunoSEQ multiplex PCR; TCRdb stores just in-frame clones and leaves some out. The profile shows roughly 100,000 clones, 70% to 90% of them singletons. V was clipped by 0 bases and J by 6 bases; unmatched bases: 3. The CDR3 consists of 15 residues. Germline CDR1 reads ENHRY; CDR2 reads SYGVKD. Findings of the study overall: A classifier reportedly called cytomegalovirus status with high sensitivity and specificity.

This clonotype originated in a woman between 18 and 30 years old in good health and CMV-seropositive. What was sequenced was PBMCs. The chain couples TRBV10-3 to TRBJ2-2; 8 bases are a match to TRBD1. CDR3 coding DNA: TGTGCCATCAGTGAGTCGTTACAGGGGGCCGGGGAGCTGTTTTTT. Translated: CAISESLQGAGELFF.